This TCR beta chain was sequenced for a study of blood T cells in healthy people across ages. As for the study in general: Roughly one uniquely barcoded beta molecule per two T cells was captured. Notes on the study in general: The authors considered diversity estimates from one million T cells to be underestimates.

Germline CDR1 reads SGDLS; CDR2 reads YYNGEE. V was shortened by 7 bases and J by 2 bases, with 16 bases between the two germline ends. This CDR3 has 14 residues. As regards this clonotype: The antigen is not known.

Alongside a J-beta primer mix, a sample-barcoded 5' primer served in a second PCR lasting roughly 6 to 11 cycles. Each cDNA was tagged by a template-switch adaptor containing 12 random nucleotides. TCRdb reprocessed the 5' RACE reads with MiXCR, giving one entry per CDR3 protein. This sample has hundreds of thousands of distinct CDR3 sequences; 45% to 50% occur once, and the top ten carry roughly 31%. A minimum of 5.5 micrograms of total RNA was extracted per sample. The sample was blood. The TCR comes from a woman aged 55-69 years in good health. The chain combines TRBV9 with TRBJ2-7, with D possibly being TRBD2 (5 bases). The CDR3 sequence is CASSLKGETYEQYF. CDR3 in DNA: TGTGCCAGCTCCTTAAAGGGAGAGACCTACGAGCAGTACTTC.